This T cell receptor beta chain derives from a study of human T cells and chemical hapten exposure. The time point was: patch test 2, 6 weeks after DPC sensitization. Treatment of the sample: therapeutic diphenylcyclopropenone sensitization with weekly scalp DPC. The germline gives CDR1 MNHEY, CDR2 SMNVEV (reference sequence). The CDR3 totals 14 residues. Trimming shortened V by 0 bases and J by 3 bases, and 6 bases separated the two germline ends. In the original processing: A per-sample median of roughly 96,000 TCRs was observed, with counts ranging from about 20,000 to 750,000. TCRdb independently ran MiXCR on the RACE reads; one entry per CDR3 protein. TCRdb assigned the V and J calls; the authors' analysis was not used. The repertoire has more than 85,000 distinct CDR3 sequences, more than 9.5% of them found once; the top ten carry about 2%. This clonotype was picked up a small number of times.

This sequence joins TRBV27 and TRBJ1-5, with unresolved D. Material: whole blood, obtained in connection with sensitization to the hapten diphenylcyclopropenone (DPC). The clonotype originates from a man aged 40-55 years with alopecia areata. Some clones in this sample may be carry-over from other donors' samples. The CDR3 nucleotides are TGTGCCAGCAGTTTATCAGGGTACAATCAGCCCCAGCATTTT. Translating it yields CASSLSGYNQPQHF.